The TCR beta chain under discussion was sequenced for a study of beta chain features in type 1 diabetes. Whole-study results and caveats: For Type 1 diabetes patients, all four CD4+ subsets carried TCRB CDR3s that were moderately but significantly shorter. Still unanswered here is whether HLA type influences TCRB rearrangement.

The isolated RNA, all of it, was reverse transcribed, so expressed TCRB transcripts were what got sequenced. The protocol was immunoSEQ multiplex PCR, while the TCRdb copy is restricted to in-frame clones and leaves out a portion. The sample gives hundreds of thousands of clones, over 10% of which show up once; over 0.008% is in the top ten. This clone has a handful of counts. Antigen specificity is unknown. CDR3 length: 13 residues. Per the germline V gene, CDR1 is SEHNR and CDR2 is FQNEAQ (reference sequence). V lost 5 bases to trimming and J lost 4 bases, with 9 bases between them. The sample was naive CD4+ T cells from blood. The TCR was taken from a woman aged 18-29 years with type 1 diabetes. The gene calls are TRBV7-9 and TRBJ1-5; D possibly corresponds to TRBD1 (6 bases). The CDR3: CASSQQGNQPQHF. CDR3 nucleotides: TGTGCCAGCAGCCAACAGGGTAATCAGCCCCAGCATTTT.